Sequencing of this TCR beta chain was carried out in a study of T cells after yellow fever vaccination. J lost 1 base, V lost 2 bases, and 5 bases had no gene match. CDR3 length: 15 amino acids. Germline assignment: CDR1 MDHEN and CDR2 SYDVKM. Production of TCR cDNA was by 5'RACE template switching, which also added a universal primer site and UMIs. TCRdb itself ran the 5' RACE reads through MiXCR, one entry per CDR3 protein. The table shows a few hundred thousand distinct CDR3 sequences, with under 15% occurring only once. This clonotype has more than one count but fewer than ten. V gene TRBV28 combines with J gene TRBJ2-7, with 7 bases matching TRBD1. This sequence originates from a man aged 25-45 years who received the YFV17D yellow fever vaccine. The sample was CD4+ T cells sorted from PBMCs, taken 45 days after the yellow fever booster vaccination. In DNA, the CDR3 is TGTGCCAGCAGTTTAAACGACAGGGTTTCCTACGAGCAGTACTTC. Protein: CASSLNDRVSYEQYF.